One and the same sample provided the 7 T cell receptor beta chains below, sequenced in a study of T cells and Merkel cell carcinoma outcomes. The table came from immunoSEQ multiplex PCR; TCRdb's copy has only in-frame clones and leaves some out. The sample lists around 15,000 clones, 80% to 90% seen once, with less than 9.5% in the top ten. Sequenced material: tumor tissue from Merkel cell carcinoma. The receptors were gathered from a human donor with Merkel cell carcinoma.

CDR3 residues: CSVGQGGKNIQYF. Here the CDR3 DNA reads TGCAGCGTTGGACAGGGGGGCAAAAACATTCAGTACTTC. This sequence joins TRBV29-1 and TRBJ2-4; 9 bases agree with TRBD1. With 4 bases clipped from V and 3 bases from J, the junction kept 1 base outside the gene matches. Germline V gene lookup returns CDR1 SQVTM and CDR2 ANQGSEA. The CDR3 covers 13 residues.

To note about this clone: The same CDR3 arises from other DNA sequences in this sample as well. The V call is TRBV18, the J call TRBJ2-7, with no clear D. The CDR3 is 14 residues long. Per the germline V gene, CDR1 is KGHSH and CDR2 is LQKENI. V lost 3 bases to trimming and J lost 0 bases, with 9 bases between them. CDR3 DNA sequence: TGTGCCAGCTCACCGAGAAGAGGCTCCTACGAGCAGTACTTC. Translating gives CASSPRRGSYEQYF.

The chain carries TRBV18 and TRBJ2-7; D perhaps matches TRBD2 (5 bases). This CDR3 has 14 residues. Germline values: CDR1 KGHSH, CDR2 LQKENI. V lost 2 bases, J lost 4 bases, and 12 bases lay in between. The CDR3, as DNA: TGTGCCAGCTCACCAGATACTGGCGGGTACGAGCAGTACTTC. As protein: CASSPDTGGYEQYF.

V usage is TRBV6-1 and J usage is TRBJ2-1; perhaps TRBD2 as D (5 bases). This CDR3 contains 14 residues. Germline assignment: CDR1 MNHNS and CDR2 SASEGT. V lost 11 bases to trimming and J lost 8 bases, with 22 bases between them. DNA for the CDR3: TGTGCCTGCCTGACCGCGGCGGGCTTGGATGAGCAGTTCTTC. Its translation: CACLTAAGLDEQFF.

The chain couples TRBV7-9 to TRBJ1-4; D gene uncertain. The germline V gene has CDR1 SEHNR and CDR2 FQNEAQ (reference sequence). The CDR3 contains 9 residues. The V end lost 6 bases, the J end lost 10 bases, and 3 bases lay between the germline ends. Written as DNA, the CDR3 is TGTGCCAGCAGTCTAAAACTGTTTTTT. Protein sequence: CASSLKLFF. Full variable domain (outside the CDR3, taken from reference TRBV7-9 and TRBJ1-4): DTGVSQNPRHKITKRGQNVTFRCDPISEHNRLYWYRQTLGQGPEFLTYFQNEAQLEKSRLLSDRFSAERPKGSFSTLEIQRTEQGDSAMYLCASSLKLFFGSGTQLSVL.

This clone came up a few times. Other nucleotide sequences from this sample produce the same CDR3. The J gene is TRBJ1-5, the V gene TRBV4-1; TRBD1 is a possible D gene (5 bases). The CDR3 length is 13 residues. The V gene's germline CDR1 is MGHRA and CDR2 YSYEKL. V was shortened by 5 bases and J by 4 bases, with 9 bases between the two germline ends. The CDR3 is CASSMRGNQPQHF. In DNA, the CDR3 is TGCGCCAGCAGCATGCGGGGGAATCAGCCCCAGCATTTT.

For this clone: The junction shows a germline mismatch at one end, possibly a read error. This chain joins TRBV6-6 and TRBJ1-1, with a possible D match to TRBD1 (5 bases). The germline gives CDR1 MNHNY, CDR2 SVGAGI (reference sequence). The CDR3 extends over 13 amino acids. CDR3: CTSGEQVNTEAFF. The CDR3 DNA sequence: TGTACCAGCGGGGAACAGGTGAACACTGAAGCTTTCTTT.